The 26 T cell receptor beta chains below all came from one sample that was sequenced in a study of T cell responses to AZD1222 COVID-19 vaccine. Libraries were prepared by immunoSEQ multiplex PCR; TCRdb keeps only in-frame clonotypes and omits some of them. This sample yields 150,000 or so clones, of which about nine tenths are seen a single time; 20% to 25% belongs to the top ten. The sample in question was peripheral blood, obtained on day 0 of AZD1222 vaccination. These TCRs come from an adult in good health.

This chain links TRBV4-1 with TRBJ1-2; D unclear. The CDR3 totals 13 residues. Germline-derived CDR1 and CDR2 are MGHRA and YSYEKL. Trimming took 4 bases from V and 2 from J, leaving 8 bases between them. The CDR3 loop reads CASSRTENYGYTF. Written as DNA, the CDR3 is TGCGCCAGCAGCCGGACTGAAAACTATGGCTACACCTTC.

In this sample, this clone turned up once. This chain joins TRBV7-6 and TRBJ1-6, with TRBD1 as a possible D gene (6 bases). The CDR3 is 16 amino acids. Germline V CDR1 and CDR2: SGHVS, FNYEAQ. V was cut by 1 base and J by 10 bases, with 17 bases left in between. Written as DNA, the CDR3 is TGTGCCAGCAGCTTAGAAACTGGGACAAGAACCTCACCCCTCCACTTT. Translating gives CASSLETGTRTSPLHF.

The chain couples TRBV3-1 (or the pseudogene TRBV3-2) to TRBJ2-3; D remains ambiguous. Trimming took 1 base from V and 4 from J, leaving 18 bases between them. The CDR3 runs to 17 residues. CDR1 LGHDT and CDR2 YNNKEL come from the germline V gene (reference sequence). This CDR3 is CASSQAYGVVVSDTQYF. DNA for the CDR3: TGTGCCAGCAGCCAAGCCTATGGCGTTGTGGTTTCAGATACGCAGTATTTT.

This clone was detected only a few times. CDR3 DNA sequence: TGTGCCAGCACGACAGGGGGCAATCGAGGAAACACCATATATTTT. Translated, it gives CASTTGGNRGNTIYF. The chain couples TRBV28 to TRBJ1-3; 10 positions match TRBD1. The CDR3 loop spans 15 amino acids. Trimming took 7 bases from V and 4 from J; bases not matched to a gene: 7. Germline V CDR1 and CDR2: MDHEN, SYDVKM.

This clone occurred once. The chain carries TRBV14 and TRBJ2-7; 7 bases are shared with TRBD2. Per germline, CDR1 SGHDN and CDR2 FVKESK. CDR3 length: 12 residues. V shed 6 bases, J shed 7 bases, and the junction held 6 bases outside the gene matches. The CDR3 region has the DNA TGTGCCAGCAGAAACACGGGGGGAGAGCAGTACTTC. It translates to CASRNTGGEQYF.

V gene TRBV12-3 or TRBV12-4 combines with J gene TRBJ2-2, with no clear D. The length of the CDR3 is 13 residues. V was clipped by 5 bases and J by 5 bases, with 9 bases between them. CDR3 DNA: TGTGCCAGCAGTCCCCAACTGACCGGGGAGCTGTTTTTT. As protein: CASSPQLTGELFF.

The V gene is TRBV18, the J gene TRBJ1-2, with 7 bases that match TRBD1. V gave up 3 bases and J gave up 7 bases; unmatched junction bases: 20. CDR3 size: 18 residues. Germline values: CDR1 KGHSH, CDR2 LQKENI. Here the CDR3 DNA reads TGTGCCAGCTCACCGGAATTCTATGACAGGGACGTATTGGGTGGCTACACCTTC. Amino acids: CASSPEFYDRDVLGGYTF.

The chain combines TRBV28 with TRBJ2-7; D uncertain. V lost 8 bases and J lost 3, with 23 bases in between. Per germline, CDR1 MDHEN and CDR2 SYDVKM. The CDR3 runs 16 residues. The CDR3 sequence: CASSALTRTVGYEQYF. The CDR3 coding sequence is TGTGCCAGCTCAGCACTAACCAGAACGGTGGGCTACGAGCAGTACTTC. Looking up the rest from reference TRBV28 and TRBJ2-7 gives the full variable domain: DVKVTQSSRYLVKRTGEKVFLECVQDMDHENMFWYRQDPGLGLRLIYFSYDVKMKEKGDIPEGYSVSREKKERFSLILESASTNQTSMYLCASSALTRTVGYEQYFGPGTRLTVT.

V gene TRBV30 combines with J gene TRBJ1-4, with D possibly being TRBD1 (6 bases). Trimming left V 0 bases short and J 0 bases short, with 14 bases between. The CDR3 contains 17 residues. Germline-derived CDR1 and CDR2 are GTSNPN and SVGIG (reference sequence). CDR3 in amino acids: CAWSVMAPGATNEKLFF. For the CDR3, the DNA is TGTGCCTGGAGTGTAATGGCCCCAGGGGCAACTAATGAAAAACTGTTTTTT.

The chain's CDR3 is CSVGAGWDTEAFF. As DNA, the CDR3 is TGCAGCGTTGGGGCAGGGTGGGACACTGAAGCTTTCTTT. The chain joins TRBV29-1 to TRBJ1-1, with TRBD1 as a possible D gene (5 bases). Germline CDR1 reads SQVTM; CDR2 reads ANQGSEA. Trimming cost V 4 bases and J 3 bases, with 12 bases left between them. The CDR3 loop spans 13 amino acids.

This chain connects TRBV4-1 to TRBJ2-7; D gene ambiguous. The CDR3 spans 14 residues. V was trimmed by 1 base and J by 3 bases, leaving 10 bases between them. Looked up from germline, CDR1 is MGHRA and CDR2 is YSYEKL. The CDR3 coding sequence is TGCGCCAGCAGCCAAGGGTTAGAGAGCTACGAGCAGTACTTC. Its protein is CASSQGLESYEQYF.

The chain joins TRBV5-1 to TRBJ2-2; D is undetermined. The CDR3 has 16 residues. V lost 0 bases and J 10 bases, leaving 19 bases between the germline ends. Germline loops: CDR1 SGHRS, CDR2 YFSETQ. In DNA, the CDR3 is TGCGCCAGCAGCTTGGCTCGGTCCCTTTTGGCTTCGGAGCTGTTTTTT. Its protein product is CASSLARSLLASELFF.

The CDR3 region is CASSPLTGPYEQYF. The CDR3 nucleotides read TGCGCCAGCAGCCCCTTGACGGGCCCCTACGAGCAGTACTTC. This chain joins TRBV5-1 and TRBJ2-7; unclear D gene. V gave up 4 bases and J gave up 2 bases, with 13 bases separating them. CDR1 SGHRS and CDR2 YFSETQ come from the germline V gene. The CDR3 is made up of 14 amino acids.

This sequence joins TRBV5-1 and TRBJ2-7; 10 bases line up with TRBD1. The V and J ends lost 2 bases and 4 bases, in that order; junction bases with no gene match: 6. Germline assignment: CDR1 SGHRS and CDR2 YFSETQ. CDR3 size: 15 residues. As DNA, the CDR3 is TGCGCCAGCAGCTTCGGGACAGGGGTTTCGTACGAGCAGTACTTC. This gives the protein CASSFGTGVSYEQYF.

This CDR3 is CASSYGVQGYEQYF. DNA of the CDR3: TGTGCCAGCAGTTACGGGGTTCAGGGCTACGAGCAGTACTTC. This sequence joins TRBV6-5 and TRBJ2-7, with D possibly matching TRBD1 (5 bases). Germline loops: CDR1 MNHEY, CDR2 SVGAGI. Trimming took off 2 bases at V and 3 bases at J, with 11 bases between the two ends. The CDR3 has 14 amino acids.

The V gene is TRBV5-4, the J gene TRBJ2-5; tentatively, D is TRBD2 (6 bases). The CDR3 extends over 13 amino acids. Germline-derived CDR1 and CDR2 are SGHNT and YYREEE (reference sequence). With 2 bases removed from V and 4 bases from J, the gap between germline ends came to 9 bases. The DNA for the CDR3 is TGTGCCAGCAGCTTAGGGGACTTAGAGACCCAGTACTTC. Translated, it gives CASSLGDLETQYF.

CDR3 DNA sequence: TGTGCCAGCTCACCTACGTACAAGCCCGATCAGACCGAGCAGTACTTC. It translates to CASSPTYKPDQTEQYF. The chain links TRBV18 to TRBJ2-7; the D is unclear. Germline V gene lookup returns CDR1 KGHSH and CDR2 LQKENI. Trimming took 3 bases from V and 6 from J, leaving 21 bases between them. The CDR3 totals 16 residues.

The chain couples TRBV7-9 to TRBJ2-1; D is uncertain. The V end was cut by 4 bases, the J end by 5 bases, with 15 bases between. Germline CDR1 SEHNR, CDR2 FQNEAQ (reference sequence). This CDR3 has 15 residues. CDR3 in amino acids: CASSWGLGSDNEQFF. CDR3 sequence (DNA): TGTGCCAGCAGCTGGGGTCTAGGGTCGGACAATGAGCAGTTCTTC.

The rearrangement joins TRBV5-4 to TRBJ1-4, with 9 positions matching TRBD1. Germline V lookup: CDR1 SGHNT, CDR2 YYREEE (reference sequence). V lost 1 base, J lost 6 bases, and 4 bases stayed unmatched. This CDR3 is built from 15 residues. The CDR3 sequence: CASSLTGGGDEKLFF. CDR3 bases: TGTGCCAGCAGCTTGACAGGGGGCGGGGATGAAAAACTGTTTTTT.

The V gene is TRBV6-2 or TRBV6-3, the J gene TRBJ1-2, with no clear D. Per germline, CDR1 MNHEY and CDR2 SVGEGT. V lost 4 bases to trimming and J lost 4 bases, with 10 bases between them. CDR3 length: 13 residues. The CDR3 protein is CASSFLRGYGYTF. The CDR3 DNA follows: TGTGCCAGCAGTTTCCTGCGGGGCTATGGCTACACCTTC.

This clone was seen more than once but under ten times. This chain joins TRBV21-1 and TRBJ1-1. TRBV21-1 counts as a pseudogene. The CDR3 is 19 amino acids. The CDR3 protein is CASSKARVIRPGAEAVAFF. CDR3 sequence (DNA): TGTGCCAGCAGCAAAGCGCGTGTTATTCGACCGGGGGCTGAGGCCGTAGCTTTCTTT.

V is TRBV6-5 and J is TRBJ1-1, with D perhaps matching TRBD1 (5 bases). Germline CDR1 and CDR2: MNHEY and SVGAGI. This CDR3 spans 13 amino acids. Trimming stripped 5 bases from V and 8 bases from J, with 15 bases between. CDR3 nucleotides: TGTGCCAGCAGTCGGGACCAACAGAGGGAAGCTTTCTTT. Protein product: CASSRDQQREAFF.

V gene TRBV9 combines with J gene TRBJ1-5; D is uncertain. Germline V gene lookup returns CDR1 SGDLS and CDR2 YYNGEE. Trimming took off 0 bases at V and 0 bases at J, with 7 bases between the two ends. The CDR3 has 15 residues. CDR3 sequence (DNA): TGTGCCAGCAGCGTAGGACTCCTTAGCAATCAGCCCCAGCATTTT. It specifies CASSVGLLSNQPQHF.

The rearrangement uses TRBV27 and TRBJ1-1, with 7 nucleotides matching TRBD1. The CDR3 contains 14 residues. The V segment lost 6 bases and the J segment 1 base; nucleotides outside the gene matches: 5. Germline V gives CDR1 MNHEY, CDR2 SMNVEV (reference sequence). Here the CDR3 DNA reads TGTGCCAGCAGGGAGGACAGGCGGAACACTGAAGCTTTCTTT. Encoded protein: CASREDRRNTEAFF.

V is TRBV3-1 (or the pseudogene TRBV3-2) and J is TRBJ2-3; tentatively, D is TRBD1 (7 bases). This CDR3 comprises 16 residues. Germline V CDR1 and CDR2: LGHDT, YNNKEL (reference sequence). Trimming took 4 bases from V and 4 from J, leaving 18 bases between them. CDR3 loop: CASSLIQGGMADTQYF. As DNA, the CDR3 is TGTGCCAGCAGCCTTATTCAGGGGGGAATGGCAGATACGCAGTATTTT.

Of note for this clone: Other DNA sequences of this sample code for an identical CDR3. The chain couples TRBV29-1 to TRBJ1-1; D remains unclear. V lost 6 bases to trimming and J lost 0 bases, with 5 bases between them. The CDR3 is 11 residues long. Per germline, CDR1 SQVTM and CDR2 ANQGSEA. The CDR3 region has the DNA TGCAGCGTGGGATTGAACACTGAAGCTTTCTTT. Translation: CSVGLNTEAFF. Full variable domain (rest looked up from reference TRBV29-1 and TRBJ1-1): SAVISQKPSRDICQRGTSLTIQCQVDSQVTMMFWYRQQPGQSLTLIATANQGSEATYESGFVIDKFPISRPNLTFSTLTVSNMSPEDSSIYLCSVGLNTEAFFGQGTRLTVV.